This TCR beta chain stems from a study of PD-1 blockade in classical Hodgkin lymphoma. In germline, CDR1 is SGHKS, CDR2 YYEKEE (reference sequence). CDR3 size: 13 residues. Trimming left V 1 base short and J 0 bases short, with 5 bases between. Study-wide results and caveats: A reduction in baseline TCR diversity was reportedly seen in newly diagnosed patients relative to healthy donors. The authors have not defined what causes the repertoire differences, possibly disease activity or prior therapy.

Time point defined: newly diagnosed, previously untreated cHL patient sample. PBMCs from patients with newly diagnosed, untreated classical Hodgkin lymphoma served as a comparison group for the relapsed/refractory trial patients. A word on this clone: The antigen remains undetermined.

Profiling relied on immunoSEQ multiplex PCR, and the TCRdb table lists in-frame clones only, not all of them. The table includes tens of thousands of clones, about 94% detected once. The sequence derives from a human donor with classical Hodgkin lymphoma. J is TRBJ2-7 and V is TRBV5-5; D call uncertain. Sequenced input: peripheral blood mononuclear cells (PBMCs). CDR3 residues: CASSLSNSYEQYF. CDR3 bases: TGTGCCAGCAGCTTGTCGAACTCCTACGAGCAGTACTTC.